This TCR beta chain derives from a study of T cell repertoires in cytomegalovirus infection. Points from the study as a whole: HLA-C-restricted CMV clonotypes gave the most frequent clonotype in two of eight donors.

CDR3 length: 16 amino acids. V was trimmed by 0 bases and J by 2 bases, leaving 14 bases between them. Germline V gene data show CDR1 as DFQATT and CDR2 as SNEGSKA (reference sequence). A single record per CDR3 protein comes from TCRdb applying MiXCR to the reads. The table lists about 600,000 distinct CDR3 sequences, roughly 24% of them singletons. The table lists this clonotype with many counts. Antigen specificity is unknown. The chain links TRBV20-1 to TRBJ2-1, with D maybe TRBD1 (5 bases). The sample was CD8+ T cells from PBMCs. The sequence came from a human donor in good health (CMV status not recorded). Some clones in this sample may be carry-over from other donors' samples. The CDR3 reads CSARDIRQSPYNEQFF. CDR3 DNA sequence: TGCAGTGCTAGAGATATCAGACAGTCCCCCTACAATGAGCAGTTCTTC.